This TCR beta chain was retrieved from a study of cytomegalovirus exposure and HLA in healthy donors. Study findings and constraints: CMV serostatus was the only recorded immune exposure for donors.

With respect to this clone: Its cognate antigen is unknown. At one end, the junction sequence differs from germline, possibly due to a read error.

PCR used 60 Vbeta primers and 13 Jbeta primers. Profiled with immunoSEQ multiplex PCR; TCRdb holds only in-frame clones, not every one. Of about 120,000 clones in the sample, roughly four fifths were seen once. The CDR3 has 13 residues. Germline lookup yields CDR1 PRHDT and CDR2 FYEKMQ (reference sequence). The chain employs TRBV13 and TRBJ2-4, with TRBD1 identical over 7 bases. The material sequenced was PBMCs. The origin of this receptor is a male donor in good health and CMV-seropositive. The DNA for the CDR3 is TGTGCCAGCAGCTTAGCAGGGGGAAACAGTCAGTACTTC. Encoded protein: CASSLAGGNSQYF.